This T cell receptor (beta chain) comes out of a study of T cells after yellow fever vaccination. V was clipped by 4 bases and J by 4 bases, with 14 bases between them. CDR3 size: 15 residues. In germline, CDR1 is MNHEY, CDR2 SVGAGI. This clonotype was found many times. Via MiXCR, TCRdb re-called the 5' RACE reads, giving one row per CDR3 protein. The sample has 230,000 or so distinct CDR3 sequences; 3.6% are singletons. The chain is built from TRBV6-5 and TRBJ1-5; tentative D call: TRBD1 (6 bases). This clonotype originated in a man aged 18 to 30 who received the YFV17D yellow fever vaccine. The material was PBMCs, obtained 15 days after the yellow fever booster vaccination. CDR3 protein: CASSSRATGNQPQHF. The CDR3 DNA sequence: TGTGCCAGCAGTTCCCGGGCCACAGGGAATCAGCCCCAGCATTTT.